These 4 T cell receptor beta chains originate from one sample sequenced in a study of post-analysis software for immune sequencing data. Which antigens these TCRs recognize remains unknown. Unique molecular identifiers had been added to the TCR beta cDNA libraries. One entry per CDR3 protein, called by TCRdb with MiXCR from the PCR reads. The table records about 620,000 distinct CDR3 sequences, about 40% of them present only once. Whole-study findings and limits: Comparison of patients with controls showed a handful of TRBV segments more frequent in patients, TRBV5-6, TRBV5-1 and TRBV20-1 among them.

The specimen was blood. These receptors all come from a girl aged 5-17 years with multiple sclerosis.

CDR3 sequence (DNA): TGTGCCAGCAGCTCAACGGGGGCAGGGAGGGCCTACGAGCAGTACTTC. Encoded protein: CASSSTGAGRAYEQYF. V and J are TRBV7-2 and TRBJ2-7; a weak D match, TRBD2 (7 bases). Per germline, CDR1 SGHTA and CDR2 FQGNSA. Trimming left V 4 bases short and J 2 bases short, with 18 bases between. The CDR3 contains 16 residues.

This clonotype showed up just once. This may be a read error: a much more frequent sequence differs by one nucleotide. The chain links TRBV4-1 to TRBJ1-2, with D possibly TRBD1 on 6 matching bases. Germline CDR1 is MGHRA and CDR2 is YSYEKL. This CDR3 has 13 amino acids. The CDR3 DNA reads TGCGCCAGCAGCCACGGACAGCCCTATGACTACACCTTC. Its protein product is CASSHGQPYDYTF.

This clonotype appeared a few times. The chain recombines TRBV6-5 with TRBJ2-7; 8 bases are shared with TRBD2. V trimming: 0 bases; J trimming: 2 bases; junction bases outside the gene matches: 6. The CDR3 loop spans 16 amino acids. Germline values: CDR1 MNHEY, CDR2 SVGAGI. The CDR3: CASSYSILAEPYEQYF. CDR3 bases: TGTGCCAGCAGTTACTCGATACTAGCGGAACCCTACGAGCAGTACTTC.

This chain connects TRBV6-5 to TRBJ2-1; the D gene is possibly TRBD2 (6 bases). The V gene lost 7 bases and the J gene lost 9 bases, with 22 bases spanning the gap. This CDR3 has 15 amino acids. Germline loops: CDR1 MNHEY, CDR2 SVGAGI. The DNA of the CDR3 is TGTGCCAGCACAACGTCGGGAGTAGGATTAGGTGAGCAGTTCTTC. Its protein product is CASTTSGVGLGEQFF.